The entry that follows covers one TCR beta chain sequence. Antigen unknown. The length of the CDR3 is 13 residues. The germline V and J ends were trimmed by 4 bases and 7 bases, with 14 bases remaining between them. The germline CDR1 and CDR2 sequences are SEHNR and FQNEAQ (reference sequence). Clones were read by immunoSEQ multiplex PCR, and TCRdb kept only the in-frame ones, dropping some. The sample carries 210,000 or so clones, roughly 94% recorded once. The data stem from a study of T cell responses to AZD1222 COVID-19 vaccine. Study findings and constraints: Clonal diversity may have been underestimated, and the donors were mostly white British, with more females than males. Mapped onto spike, vaccine-associated CD4 TCRs spanned it and were dominant at 160-218 and 743-854. Increased Spike-specific TCR breadth and depth were observed after two AZD1222 doses. Targets within unmutated variant regions were reportedly found for nearly half of spike-specific TCRs.

Sequenced here: peripheral blood, sampled 28 days after the second dose of the MenACWY control vaccine. The chain carries TRBV7-9 and TRBJ2-7, with D perhaps matching TRBD2 (5 bases). This sequence originates from an adult who received the MenACWY meningococcal vaccine as a control. The CDR3 DNA reads TGTGCCAGCAGCTATGGGGAGCGTTGGGAGCAGTACTTC. It specifies CASSYGERWEQYF.